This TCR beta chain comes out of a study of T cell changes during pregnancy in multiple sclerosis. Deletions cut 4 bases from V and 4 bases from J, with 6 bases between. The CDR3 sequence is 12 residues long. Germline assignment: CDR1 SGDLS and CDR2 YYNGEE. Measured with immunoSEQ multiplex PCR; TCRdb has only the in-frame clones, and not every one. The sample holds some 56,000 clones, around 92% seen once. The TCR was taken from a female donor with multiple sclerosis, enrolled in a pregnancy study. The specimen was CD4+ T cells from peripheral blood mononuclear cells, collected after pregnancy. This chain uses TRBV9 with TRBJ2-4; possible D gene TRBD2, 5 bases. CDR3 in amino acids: CASSRGKNIQYF. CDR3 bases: TGTGCCAGCAGCCGGGGAAAAAACATTCAGTACTTC.